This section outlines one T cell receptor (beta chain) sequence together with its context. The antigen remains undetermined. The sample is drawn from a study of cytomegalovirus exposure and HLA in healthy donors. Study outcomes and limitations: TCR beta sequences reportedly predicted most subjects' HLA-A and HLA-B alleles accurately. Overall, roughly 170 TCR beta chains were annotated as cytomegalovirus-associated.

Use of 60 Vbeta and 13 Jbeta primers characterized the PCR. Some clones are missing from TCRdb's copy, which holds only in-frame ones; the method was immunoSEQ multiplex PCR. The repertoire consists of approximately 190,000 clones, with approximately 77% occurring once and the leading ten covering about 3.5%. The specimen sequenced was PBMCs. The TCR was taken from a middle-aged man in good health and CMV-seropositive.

CDR3 protein: CASSRGGLAGLQETQYF. CDR3 nucleotide sequence: TGTGCCAGCAGCCGGGGGGGACTAGCGGGACTACAAGAGACCCAGTACTTC. This chain joins TRBV5-4 and TRBJ2-5; TRBD2 aligns across 13 bases. J was trimmed by 2 bases and V by 4 bases; bases with no gene match: 8. The CDR3 runs 17 residues. The germline CDR1 and CDR2 sequences are SGHNT and YYREEE (reference sequence).